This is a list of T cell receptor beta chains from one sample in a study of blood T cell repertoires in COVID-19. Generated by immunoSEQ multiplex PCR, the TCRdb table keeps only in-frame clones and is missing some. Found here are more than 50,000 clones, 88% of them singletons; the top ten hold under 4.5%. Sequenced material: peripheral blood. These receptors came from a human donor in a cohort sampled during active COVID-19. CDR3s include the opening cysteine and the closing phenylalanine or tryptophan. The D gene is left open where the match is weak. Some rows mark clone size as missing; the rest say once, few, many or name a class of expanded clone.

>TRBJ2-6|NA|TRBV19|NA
TGTGCCAGTAGTCTCATTCTCAGCTCTGGGGCCAACGTCCTGACTTTC
CASSLILSSGANVLTF
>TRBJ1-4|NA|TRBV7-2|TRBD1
TGTGCCAGCAATAACGACAGGGTTGAAAAACTGTTTTTT
CASNNDRVEKLFF
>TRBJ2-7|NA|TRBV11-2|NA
TGTGCCAGCAGCTTAGGACCGGGGTCCTACGAGCAGTACTTC
CASSLGPGSYEQYF
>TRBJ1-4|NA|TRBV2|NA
TGTGCCAGCAGATCCAGGGCCTTGACGAATGAAAAACTGTTTTTT
CASRSRALTNEKLFF
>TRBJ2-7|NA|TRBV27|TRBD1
TGTGCCAGCAGTTCCACAGGGGGCGCTCACTACGAGCAGTACTTC
CASSSTGGAHYEQYF
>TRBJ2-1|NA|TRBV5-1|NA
TGCGCCAGCAGCTTGGGAGACTACAATGAGCAGTTCTTC
CASSLGDYNEQFF
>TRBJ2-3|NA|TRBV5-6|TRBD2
TGTGCCAGCAGCTTGGGCCCTCAGCGGGAGTTAGGAGATACGCAGTATTTT
CASSLGPQRELGDTQYF
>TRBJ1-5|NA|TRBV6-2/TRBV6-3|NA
TGTGCCAGCAGTTACTTCAGTAGCAATCAGCCCCAGCATTTT
CASSYFSSNQPQHF
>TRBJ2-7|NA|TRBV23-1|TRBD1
TGCGCCAGCAGTCTCCGGGACAGGGACTACGAGCAGTACTTC
CASSLRDRDYEQYF
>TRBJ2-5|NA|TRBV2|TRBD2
TGTGCCAGCAGTGGGAGGACTAGCGGCCTCTCAGGAGAGACCCAGTACTTC
CASSGRTSGLSGETQYF
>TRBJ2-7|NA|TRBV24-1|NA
TGTGCCACCAGTGATGTGCGGGCCGACGAGCAGTACTTC
CATSDVRADEQYF
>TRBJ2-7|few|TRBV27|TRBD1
TGTGCCAGCAGTCTGGGGACAGGGTTAGGCTACGAGCAGTACTTC
CASSLGTGLGYEQYF
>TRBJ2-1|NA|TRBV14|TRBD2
TGTGCCAGCAGCCAAACTAGCGGGAGAGTCAATGAGCAGTTCTTC
CASSQTSGRVNEQFF
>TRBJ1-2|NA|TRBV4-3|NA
TGCGCCAGCAGCCAAGATAGGGGGACACCCGCCGGCTATGGCTACACCTTC
CASSQDRGTPAGYGYTF
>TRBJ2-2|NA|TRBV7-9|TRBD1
TGTGCCAGCAGCTTCCCACACATATCGACAGGGGGGAACACCGGGGAGCTGTTTTTT
CASSFPHISTGGNTGELFF
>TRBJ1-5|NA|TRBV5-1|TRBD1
TGCGCCAGCAGCCTTGGGACAGCGTCCAATCAGCCCCAGCATTTT
CASSLGTASNQPQHF
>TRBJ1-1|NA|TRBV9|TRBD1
TGTGCCAGCAGCCCACAATTTGGGGGGACAGGGATACGGACTGAAGCTTTCTTT
CASSPQFGGTGIRTEAFF
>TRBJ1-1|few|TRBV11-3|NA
TGTGCCAGCAGCTTAGGACAGGCAACTGAAGCTTTCTTT
CASSLGQATEAFF
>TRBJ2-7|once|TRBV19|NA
TGTGCCAGTAGTCTACAGGGTAGTAGCAACGAGCAGTACTTC
CASSLQGSSNEQYF
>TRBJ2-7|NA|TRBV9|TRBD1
TGTGCCAGCAGCGAGGGAGACAGGGTGCCCTCCTACGAGCAGTACTTC
CASSEGDRVPSYEQYF
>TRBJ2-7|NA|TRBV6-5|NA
TGTGCCAGCAGCCAAACCGACACAGACTACGAGCAGTACTTC
CASSQTDTDYEQYF
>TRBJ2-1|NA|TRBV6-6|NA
TGTGCCACAGGGGGGAATGAGCAGTTCTTC
CATGGNEQFF
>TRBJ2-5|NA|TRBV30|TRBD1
TGTGCCTGGAGTAGGACAGGCGAGACCCAGTACTTC
CAWSRTGETQYF
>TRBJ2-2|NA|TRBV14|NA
TGTGCCAGCATTCGAACAGGGTATACCGGGGAGCTGTTTTTT
CASIRTGYTGELFF
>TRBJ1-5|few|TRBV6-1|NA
TGTGCCAGCAGTGAGGGCCCCTCAGGTCAGCCCCAGCATTTT
CASSEGPSGQPQHF
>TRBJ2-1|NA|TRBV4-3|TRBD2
TGCGCCAGCAGCCGACTAGCGGGATACAATGAGCAGTTCTTC
CASSRLAGYNEQFF
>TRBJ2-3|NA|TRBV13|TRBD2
TGTGCCAGCAGCTTAAGGAGGCTAGCGGGAGATCGCACAGATACGCAGTATTTT
CASSLRRLAGDRTDTQYF